Detailed here is one T cell receptor (beta chain). The data belong to a study of blood T cell repertoires in COVID-19. Study as a whole: The United States, Italy and Spain supplied acute and convalescent COVID-19 samples.

CDR1 is SGHTA, CDR2 FQGNSA, per germline. The junction had 4 bases not matched to a gene; V was cut back by 5 bases and J by 5 bases. The CDR3 runs to 14 residues. Sequencing was performed with immunoSEQ multiplex PCR; in TCRdb, only in-frame clones are kept and a portion is missing. This table has about 140,000 clones, approximately 80% appearing once. Sequenced input: peripheral blood. This receptor was identified in a human donor in a cohort sampled during active COVID-19. The chain has TRBV7-2 and TRBJ1-5; 9 nucleotides line up with TRBD1. In DNA, the CDR3 is TGTGCCAGCAGCCCGGGACAGGGACATCAGCCCCAGCATTTT. It specifies CASSPGQGHQPQHF.